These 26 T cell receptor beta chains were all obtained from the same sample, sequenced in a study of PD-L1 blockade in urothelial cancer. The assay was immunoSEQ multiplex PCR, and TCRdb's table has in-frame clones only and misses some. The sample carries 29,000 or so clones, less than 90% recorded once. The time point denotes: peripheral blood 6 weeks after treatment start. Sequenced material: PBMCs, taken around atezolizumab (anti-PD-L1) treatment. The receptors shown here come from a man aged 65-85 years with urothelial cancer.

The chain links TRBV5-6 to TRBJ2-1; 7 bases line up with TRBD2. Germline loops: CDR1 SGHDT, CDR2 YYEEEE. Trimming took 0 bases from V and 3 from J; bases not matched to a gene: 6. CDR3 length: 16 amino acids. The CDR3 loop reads CASSLAGRDSYNEQFF. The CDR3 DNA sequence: TGTGCCAGCAGCTTGGCGGGGAGGGATAGCTACAATGAGCAGTTCTTC.

In DNA form, the CDR3 reads TGTGCCACCAGCAGCCTCTCGGCAGGGAGGGCAGATACGCAGTATTTT. Translating it yields CATSSLSAGRADTQYF. The chain is built from TRBV15 and TRBJ2-3; 7 nucleotides agree with TRBD2. The CDR3 has 16 amino acids. V lost 3 bases, J lost 4 bases, and 10 bases stayed unmatched. Germline CDR1 is LNHNV and CDR2 is YYDKDF (reference sequence). The full variable domain, rest sourced from reference TRBV15 and TRBJ2-3, is DAMVIQNPRYQVTQFGKPVTLSCSQTLNHNVMYWYQQKSSQAPKLLFHYYDKDFNNEADTPDNFQSRRPNTSFCFLDIRSPGLGDTAMYLCATSSLSAGRADTQYFGPGTRLTVL.

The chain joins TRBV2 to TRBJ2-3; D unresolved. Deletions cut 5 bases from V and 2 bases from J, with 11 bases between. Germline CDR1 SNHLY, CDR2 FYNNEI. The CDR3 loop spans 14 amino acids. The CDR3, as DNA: TGTGCCAGCAGTCGGTTAGCTACCACAGATACGCAGTATTTT. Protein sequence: CASSRLATTDTQYF.

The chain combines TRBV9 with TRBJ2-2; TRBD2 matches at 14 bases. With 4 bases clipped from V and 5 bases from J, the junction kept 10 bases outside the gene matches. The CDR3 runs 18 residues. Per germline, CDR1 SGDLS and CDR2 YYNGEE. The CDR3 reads CASSLGTSGRRITGELFF. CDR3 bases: TGTGCCAGCAGCCTCGGGACTAGCGGGAGACGTATAACCGGGGAGCTGTTTTTT.

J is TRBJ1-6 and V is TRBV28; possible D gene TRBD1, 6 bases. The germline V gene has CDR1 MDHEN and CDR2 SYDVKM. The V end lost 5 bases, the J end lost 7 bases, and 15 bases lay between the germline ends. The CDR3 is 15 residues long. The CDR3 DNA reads TGTGCCAGCAGTACCACCTTAGACAGGAATTCACCCCTCCACTTT. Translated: CASSTTLDRNSPLHF.

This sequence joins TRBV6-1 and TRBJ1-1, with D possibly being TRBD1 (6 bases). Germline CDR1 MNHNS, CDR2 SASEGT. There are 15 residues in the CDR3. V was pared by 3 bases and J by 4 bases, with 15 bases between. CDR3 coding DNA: TGTGCCAGCAGTGATGGGGGGGGGCGAGGCACTGAAGCTTTCTTT. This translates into CASSDGGGRGTEAFF.

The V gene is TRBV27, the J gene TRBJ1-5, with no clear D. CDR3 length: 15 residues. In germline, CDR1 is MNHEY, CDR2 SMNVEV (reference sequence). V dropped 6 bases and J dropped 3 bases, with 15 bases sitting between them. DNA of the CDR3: TGTGCCAGCAGCCCCTTGACACTGCCCAATCAGCCCCAGCATTTT. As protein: CASSPLTLPNQPQHF.

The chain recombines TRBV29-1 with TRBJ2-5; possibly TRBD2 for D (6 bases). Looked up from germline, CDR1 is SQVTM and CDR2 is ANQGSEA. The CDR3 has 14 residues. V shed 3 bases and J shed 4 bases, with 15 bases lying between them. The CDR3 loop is CSVETGEAPETQYF. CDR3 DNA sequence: TGCAGCGTTGAGACGGGAGAGGCTCCAGAGACCCAGTACTTC.

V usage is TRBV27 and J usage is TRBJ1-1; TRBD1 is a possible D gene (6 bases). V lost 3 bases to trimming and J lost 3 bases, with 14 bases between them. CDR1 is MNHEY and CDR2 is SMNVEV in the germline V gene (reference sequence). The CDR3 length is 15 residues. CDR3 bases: TGTGCCAGCAGTTTCCTTGACAGGCAGCACACTGAAGCTTTCTTT. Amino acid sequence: CASSFLDRQHTEAFF.

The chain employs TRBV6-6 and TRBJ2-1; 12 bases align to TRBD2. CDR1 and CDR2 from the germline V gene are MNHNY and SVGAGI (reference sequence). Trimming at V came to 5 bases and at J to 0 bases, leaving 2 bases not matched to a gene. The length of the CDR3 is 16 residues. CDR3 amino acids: CASSLGLAGSYNEQFF. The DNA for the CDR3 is TGTGCCAGCAGTCTGGGACTAGCGGGCTCCTACAATGAGCAGTTCTTC.

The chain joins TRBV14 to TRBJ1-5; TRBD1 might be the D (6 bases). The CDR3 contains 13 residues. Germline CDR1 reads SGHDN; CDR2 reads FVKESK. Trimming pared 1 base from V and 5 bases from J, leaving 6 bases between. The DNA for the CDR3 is TGTGCCAGCAGCCAAGGGGGGCATCAGCCCCAGCATTTT. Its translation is CASSQGGHQPQHF.

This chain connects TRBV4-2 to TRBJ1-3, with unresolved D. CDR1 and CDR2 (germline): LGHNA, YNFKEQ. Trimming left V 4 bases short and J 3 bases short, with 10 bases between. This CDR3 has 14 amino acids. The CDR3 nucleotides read TGTGCCAGCAGCCCTGACTTCGGTGGAAACACCATATATTTT. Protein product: CASSPDFGGNTIYF.

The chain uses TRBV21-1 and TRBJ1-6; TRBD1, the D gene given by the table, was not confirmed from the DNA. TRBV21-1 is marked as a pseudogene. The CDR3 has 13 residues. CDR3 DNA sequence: TGTGCCAGCACCAGGGACAGTGATTCACCCCTCCACTTT. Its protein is CASTRDSDSPLHF.

CDR3 sequence reads: CSGRGGQNTGELFF. The CDR3 DNA reads as TGCAGTGGGAGGGGGGGTCAGAACACCGGGGAGCTGTTTTTT. The gene calls are TRBV29-1 and TRBJ2-2; maybe TRBD2 (7 bases). CDR3 size: 14 residues. Germline CDR1 is SQVTM and CDR2 is ANQGSEA.

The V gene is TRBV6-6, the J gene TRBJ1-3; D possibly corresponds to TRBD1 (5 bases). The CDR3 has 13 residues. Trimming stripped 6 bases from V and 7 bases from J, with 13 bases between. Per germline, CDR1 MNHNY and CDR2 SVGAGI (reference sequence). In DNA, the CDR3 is TGTGCCAGCAGAGACGGTGGGGGGAACACCATATATTTT. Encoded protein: CASRDGGGNTIYF.

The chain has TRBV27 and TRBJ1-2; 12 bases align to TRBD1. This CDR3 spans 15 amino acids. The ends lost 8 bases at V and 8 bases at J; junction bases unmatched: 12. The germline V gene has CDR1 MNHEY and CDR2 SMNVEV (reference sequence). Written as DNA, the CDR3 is TGTGCCAGCCGAAGCCTTGGGACAGGGGGCGAAGGCTACACCTTC. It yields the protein CASRSLGTGGEGYTF.

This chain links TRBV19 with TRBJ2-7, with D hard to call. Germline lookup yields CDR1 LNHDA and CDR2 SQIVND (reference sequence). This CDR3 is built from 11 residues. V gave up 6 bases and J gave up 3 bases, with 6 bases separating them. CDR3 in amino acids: CASSVNYEQYF. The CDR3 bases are TGTGCCAGTAGCGTAAACTACGAGCAGTACTTC. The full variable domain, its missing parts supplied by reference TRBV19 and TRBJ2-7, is DGGITQSPKYLFRKEGQNVTLSCEQNLNHDAMYWYRQDPGQGLRLIYYSQIVNDFQKGDIAEGYSVSREKKESFPLTVTSAQKNPTAFYLCASSVNYEQYFGPGTRLTVT.

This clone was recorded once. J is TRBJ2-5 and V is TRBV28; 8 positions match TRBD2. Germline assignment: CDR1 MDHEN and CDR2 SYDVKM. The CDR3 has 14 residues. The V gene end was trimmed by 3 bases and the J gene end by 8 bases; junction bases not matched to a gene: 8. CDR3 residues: CASSFAGGGGTQYF. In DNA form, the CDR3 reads TGTGCCAGCAGTTTCGCGGGGGGCGGAGGAACCCAGTACTTC.

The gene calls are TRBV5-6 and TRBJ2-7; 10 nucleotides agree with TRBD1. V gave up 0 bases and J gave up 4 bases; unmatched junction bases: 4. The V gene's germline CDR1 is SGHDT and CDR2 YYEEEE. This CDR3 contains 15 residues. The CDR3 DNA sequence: TGTGCCAGCAGCTTGGGGGACAGGGGTTGGTACGAGCAGTACTTC. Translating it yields CASSLGDRGWYEQYF. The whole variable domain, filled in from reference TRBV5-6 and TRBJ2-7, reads DAGVTQSPTHLIKTRGQQVTLRCSPKSGHDTVSWYQQALGQGPQFIFQYYEEEERQRGNFPDRFSGHQFPNYSSELNVNALLLGDSALYLCASSLGDRGWYEQYFGPGTRLTVT.

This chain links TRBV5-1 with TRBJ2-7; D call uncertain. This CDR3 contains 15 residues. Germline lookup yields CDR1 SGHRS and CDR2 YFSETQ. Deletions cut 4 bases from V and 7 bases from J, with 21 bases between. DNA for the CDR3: TGCGCCAGCAGCCCTGACGGGTTTCGCGTCGGAGAGCAGTACTTC. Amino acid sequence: CASSPDGFRVGEQYF.

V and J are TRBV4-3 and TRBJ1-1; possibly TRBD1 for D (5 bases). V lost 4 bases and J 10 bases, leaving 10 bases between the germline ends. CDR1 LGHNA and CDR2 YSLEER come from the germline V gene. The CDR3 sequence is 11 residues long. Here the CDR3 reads CASSRGQGAFF. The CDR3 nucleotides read TGCGCCAGCAGCCGGGGTCAGGGAGCTTTCTTT.

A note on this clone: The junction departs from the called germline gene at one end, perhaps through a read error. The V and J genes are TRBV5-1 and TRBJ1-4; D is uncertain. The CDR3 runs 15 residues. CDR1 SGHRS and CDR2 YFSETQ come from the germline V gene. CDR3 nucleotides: TGCGCCAGCAGGTTGGGCAGTGCCTCTAATGAAAAACTGTTTTTT. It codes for CASRLGSASNEKLFF.

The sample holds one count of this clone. The CDR3 region has the DNA TGTGCCAGCAGCCAATCCCGAGGGACCTACGAGCAGTACTTC. Its protein product is CASSQSRGTYEQYF. The chain combines TRBV4-2 with TRBJ2-7, with a weak D call TRBD2 (5 bases). The V gene lost 2 bases and the J gene lost 2 bases, with 10 bases spanning the gap. CDR3 length equals 14 residues. Looked up from germline, CDR1 is LGHNA and CDR2 is YNFKEQ.

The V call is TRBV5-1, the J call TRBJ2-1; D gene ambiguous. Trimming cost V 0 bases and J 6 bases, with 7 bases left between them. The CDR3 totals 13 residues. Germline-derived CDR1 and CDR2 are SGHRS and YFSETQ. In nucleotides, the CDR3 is TGCGCCAGCAGCTTGGTCCAATCCAATGAGCAGTTCTTC. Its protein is CASSLVQSNEQFF.

The CDR3 reads CASSLKAAGFTEAFF. The CDR3 DNA reads as TGTGCCAGCAGCCTTAAAGCGGCGGGGTTCACTGAAGCTTTCTTT. The chain carries TRBV6-5 and TRBJ1-1; D gene uncertain. The germline V and J ends were trimmed by 6 bases and 4 bases, with 18 bases remaining between them. Germline V gene data show CDR1 as MNHEY and CDR2 as SVGAGI. This CDR3 has 15 residues.

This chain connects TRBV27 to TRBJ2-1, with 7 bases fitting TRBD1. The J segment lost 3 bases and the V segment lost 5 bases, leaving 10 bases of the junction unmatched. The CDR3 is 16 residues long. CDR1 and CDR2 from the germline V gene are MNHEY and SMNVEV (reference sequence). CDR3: CASSPSSGDSYNEQFF. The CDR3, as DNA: TGTGCCAGCAGTCCATCCTCCGGGGACAGCTACAATGAGCAGTTCTTC.